This T cell receptor beta chain was retrieved from a study of immune evolution from preneoplasia to lung adenocarcinoma. TCRdb's copy holds only in-frame clones and misses some; the assay was immunoSEQ multiplex PCR. Counted here are some 41,000 clones, less than 85% occurring once; the ten biggest clones make up approximately 4.7%. In its sample, this clone was seen a few times. Between the mid-2010s and the late 2010s, patients underwent resection in Japan or China. CDR3 size: 11 residues. Source material: FFPE invasive lung adenocarcinoma tissue. The rearrangement uses TRBV21-1 and TRBJ1-4. TRBV21-1 constitutes a pseudogene. The sequence derives from a person in their 60s with lung adenocarcinoma. The CDR3 coding sequence is TGTGCCAGCAGCAAATACCGGACTCTGTTTTTT. Protein product: CASSKYRTLFF.